This T cell receptor (beta chain) is from a study of cytomegalovirus exposure and HLA in healthy donors. Broader study findings: Apart from CMV serostatus, no immune exposure information was available. Usually a TCR sequence was rare, but some public TCRs were found in many donors. The authors assumed roughly uniform sequencing depth across donors for presence/absence analyses.

On this clone itself: The antigen remains unidentified.

Trimming removed 2 bases from V and 1 base from J, with 16 bases in between. In germline, CDR1 is SGHRS, CDR2 YFSETQ. The CDR3 is made up of 16 amino acids. A multiplex PCR was run with 60 Vbeta primers and 13 Jbeta primers. Produced via immunoSEQ multiplex PCR; TCRdb's table is partial and in-frame only. This sample has over 55,000 clones, with about four fifths found just once. This chain uses TRBV5-1 with TRBJ2-7, with TRBD1 as a possible D gene (6 bases). This receptor was taken from a woman aged 25 to 45 in good health and CMV-seronegative. Material for sequencing was PBMCs. CDR3 region: CASSLSGTTYSYEQYF. In DNA form, the CDR3 reads TGCGCCAGCAGCTTATCCGGGACAACCTATTCCTACGAGCAGTACTTC.